This TCR beta chain was identified in a study of PD-1 blockade in classical Hodgkin lymphoma. Study details: The patients were dosed with nivolumab 3 mg/kg, infused intravenously every 2 weeks. Study observations and caveats: Patients who initiated nivolumab within 1 year of ASCT were excluded. CD4+ TCR diversity rose significantly by C4D1, and CD8+ TCR diversity did not. The baseline diversity of complete responders showed similarity to that of newly diagnosed patients.

The assay was immunoSEQ multiplex PCR, and TCRdb's table has in-frame clones only and misses some. The sample lists 9,500 to 12,000 clones, roughly four fifths occurring once. The count of this clone is one. Its antigen is undetermined. Each patient relapsed following autologous stem cell transplantation, and prior brentuximab vedotin exposure differed. The germline gives CDR1 SEHNR, CDR2 FQNEAQ (reference sequence). The CDR3 extends over 13 amino acids. Trimming stripped 0 bases from V and 4 bases from J, with 7 bases between. Sequenced here: peripheral blood mononuclear cells (PBMCs), sampled before the second cycle of nivolumab. The J gene is TRBJ2-7, the V gene TRBV7-9; the D is unclear. The TCR sequence derives from a human donor with classical Hodgkin lymphoma. The DNA of the CDR3 is TGTGCCAGCAGCTTAGCGCCGAGATACGAGCAGTACTTC. It yields the protein CASSLAPRYEQYF.